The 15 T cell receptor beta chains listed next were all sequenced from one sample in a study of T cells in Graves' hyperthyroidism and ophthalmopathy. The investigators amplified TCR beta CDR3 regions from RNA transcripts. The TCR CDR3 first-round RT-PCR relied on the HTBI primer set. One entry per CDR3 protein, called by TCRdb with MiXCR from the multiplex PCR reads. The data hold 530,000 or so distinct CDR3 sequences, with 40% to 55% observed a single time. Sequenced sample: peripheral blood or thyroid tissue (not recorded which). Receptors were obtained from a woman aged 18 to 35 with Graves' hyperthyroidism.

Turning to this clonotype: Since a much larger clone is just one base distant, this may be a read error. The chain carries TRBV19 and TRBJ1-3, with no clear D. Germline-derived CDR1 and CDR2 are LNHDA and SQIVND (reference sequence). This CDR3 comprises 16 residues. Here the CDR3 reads CASSRAATFSGNTTYF. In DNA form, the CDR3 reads TGTGCCAGTAGTAGGGCAGCCACCTTCTCTGGAAACACCACATATTTT.

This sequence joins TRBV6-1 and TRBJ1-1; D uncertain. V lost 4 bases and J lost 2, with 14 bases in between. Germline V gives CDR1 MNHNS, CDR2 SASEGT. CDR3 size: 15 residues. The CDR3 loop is CASSGEGYGNTEAFF. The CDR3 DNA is TGTGCCAGCAGTGGGGAAGGGTACGGAAACACTGAAGCTTTCTTT.

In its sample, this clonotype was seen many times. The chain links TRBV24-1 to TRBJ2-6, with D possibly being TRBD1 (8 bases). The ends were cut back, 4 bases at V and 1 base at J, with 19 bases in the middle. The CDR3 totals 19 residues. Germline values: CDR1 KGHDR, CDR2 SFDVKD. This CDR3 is CATSDPNGQGGSGANVLTF. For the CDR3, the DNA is TGTGCCACCAGTGACCCCAACGGACAGGGAGGGTCTGGGGCCAACGTCCTGACTTTC.

CDR3 DNA sequence: TGCGCCAGCAGCCCCACGGAAGGGGACAGGGTTAGCAATCAGCCCCAGCATTTT. Protein: CASSPTEGDRVSNQPQHF. The chain is built from TRBV4-3 and TRBJ1-5; 9 positions match TRBD1. Germline loops: CDR1 LGHNA, CDR2 YSLEER. The V and J ends lost 4 bases and 0 bases, in that order; junction bases with no gene match: 10. CDR3 length equals 18 residues.

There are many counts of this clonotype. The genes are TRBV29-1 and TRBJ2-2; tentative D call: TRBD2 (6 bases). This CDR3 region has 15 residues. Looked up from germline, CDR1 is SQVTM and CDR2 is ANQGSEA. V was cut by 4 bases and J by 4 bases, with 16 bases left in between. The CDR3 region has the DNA TGCAGCGTTGGGTGGCTGGGACTGGGCACCGGGGAGCTGTTTTTT. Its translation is CSVGWLGLGTGELFF.

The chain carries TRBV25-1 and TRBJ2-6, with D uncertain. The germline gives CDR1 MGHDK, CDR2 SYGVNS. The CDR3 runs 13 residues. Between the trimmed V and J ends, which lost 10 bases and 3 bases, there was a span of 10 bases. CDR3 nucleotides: TGTGCCACCGGTGTCGGTGGGGCCAACGTCCTGACTTTC. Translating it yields CATGVGGANVLTF.

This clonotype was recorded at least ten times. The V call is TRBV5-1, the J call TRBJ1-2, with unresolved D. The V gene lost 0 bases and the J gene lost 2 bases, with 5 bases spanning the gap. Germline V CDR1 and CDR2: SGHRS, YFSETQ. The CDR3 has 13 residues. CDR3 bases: TGCGCCAGCAGCTTGGTAGAAAACTATGGCTACACCTTC. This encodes CASSLVENYGYTF.

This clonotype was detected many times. CDR3 sequence (DNA): TGCGCCAGCAGGGGGGGACAGGATTACGGGGAGCTGTTTTTT. This sequence encodes CASRGGQDYGELFF. J is TRBJ2-2 and V is TRBV4-3, with 8 positions matching TRBD1. The V segment lost 6 bases and the J segment 7 bases; nucleotides outside the gene matches: 7. The CDR3 is 14 residues long. The germline gives CDR1 LGHNA, CDR2 YSLEER.

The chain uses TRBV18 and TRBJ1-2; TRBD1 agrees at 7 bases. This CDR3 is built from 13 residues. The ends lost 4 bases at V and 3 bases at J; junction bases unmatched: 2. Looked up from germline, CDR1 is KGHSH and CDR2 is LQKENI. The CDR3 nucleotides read TGTGCCAGCTCACAGGGGGCGGACTATGGCTACACCTTC. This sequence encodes CASSQGADYGYTF.

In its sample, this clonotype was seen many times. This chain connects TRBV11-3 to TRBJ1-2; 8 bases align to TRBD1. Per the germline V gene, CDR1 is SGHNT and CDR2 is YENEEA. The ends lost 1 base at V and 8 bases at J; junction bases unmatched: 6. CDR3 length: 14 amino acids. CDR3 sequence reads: CASSLVQGVGGYTF. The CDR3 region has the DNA TGTGCCAGCAGCTTAGTACAGGGGGTAGGAGGCTACACCTTC.

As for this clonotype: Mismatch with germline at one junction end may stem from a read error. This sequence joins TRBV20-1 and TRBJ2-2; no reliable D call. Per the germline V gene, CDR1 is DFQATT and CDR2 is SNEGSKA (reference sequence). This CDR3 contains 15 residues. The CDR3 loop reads CSARDSSSTYNEQFF. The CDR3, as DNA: TGCAGTGCTAGAGATTCAAGCTCAACCTACAATGAGCAGTTTTTT.

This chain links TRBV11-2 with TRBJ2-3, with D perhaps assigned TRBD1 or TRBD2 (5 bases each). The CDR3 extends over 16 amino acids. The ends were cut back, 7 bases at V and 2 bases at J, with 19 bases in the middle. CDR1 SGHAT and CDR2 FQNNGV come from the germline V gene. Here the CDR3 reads CASTLYIRDPTDTQYF. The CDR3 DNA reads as TGTGCCAGCACCCTATACATCAGGGACCCCACAGATACGCAGTATTTT.

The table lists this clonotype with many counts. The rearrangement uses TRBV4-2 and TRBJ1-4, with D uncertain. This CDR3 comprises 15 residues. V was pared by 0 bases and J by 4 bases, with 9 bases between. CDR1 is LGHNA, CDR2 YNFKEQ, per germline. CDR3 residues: CASSQEELFNEKLFF. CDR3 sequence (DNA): TGTGCCAGCAGCCAAGAGGAACTCTTTAATGAAAAACTGTTTTTT.

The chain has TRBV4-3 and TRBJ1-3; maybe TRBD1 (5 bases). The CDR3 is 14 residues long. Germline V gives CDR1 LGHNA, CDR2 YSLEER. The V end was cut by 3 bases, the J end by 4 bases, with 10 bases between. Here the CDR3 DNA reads TGCGCCAGCAGCCATGGGGGGGGGGGAAACACCATATATTTT. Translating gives CASSHGGGGNTIYF.

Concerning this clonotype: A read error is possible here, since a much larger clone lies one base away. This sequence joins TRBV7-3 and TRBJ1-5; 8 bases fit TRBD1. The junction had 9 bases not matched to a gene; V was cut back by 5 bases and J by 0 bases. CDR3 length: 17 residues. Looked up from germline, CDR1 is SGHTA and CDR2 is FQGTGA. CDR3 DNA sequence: TGTGCCAGCAGCCGAAGAACGGACAGGGCTAGCAATCAGCCCCAGCATTTT. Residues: CASSRRTDRASNQPQHF.